This entry features one TCR beta chain sequence. Other DNA sequences within the sample encode an identical CDR3. One Seattle source followed patients from active infection through their disease course. Here immunoSEQ multiplex PCR was the method, and the copy in TCRdb shows in-frame clones only, minus some. The data contain some 270,000 clones, roughly 84% of them seen just once; the ten biggest clones take up 0.85% to 0.9%. The data belong to a study of blood T cell repertoires in COVID-19. Study-wide context: T cells, B-cell-depleted T cells, or PBMCs supplied cDNA or gDNA.

There are 14 residues in the CDR3. V shed 2 bases and J shed 2 bases, with 6 bases lying between them. CDR1 and CDR2 from the germline V gene are SGHTA and FQGTGA. The chain carries TRBV7-3 and TRBJ2-2; no reliable D call. The material sequenced was peripheral blood. The clonotype was recovered from a human donor with COVID-19, enrolled during active disease. The donor label of this sample is uncertain. CDR3 sequence reads: CASSLLLNTGELFF. CDR3 nucleotides: TGTGCCAGCAGCTTACTACTAAACACCGGGGAGCTGTTTTTT.